Sequencing of this TCR beta chain was carried out in a study of OX40 agonist ivuxolimab in advanced cancers. Study-level background: The study gave patients intravenous ivuxolimab at 0.01 to 10 mg/kg every 2 weeks. Head and neck, renal cell, melanoma or hepatocellular carcinoma were the cancers that dose-escalation patients had. Overall study results and limits: Some of the lowest clonal expansion was seen in partial responders at 0.1-3.0 mg/kg.

Assay used: immunoSEQ multiplex PCR; TCRdb lists only in-frame clones, some missing. The table shows 79,000 or so clones, with 91% occurring only once. The timepoints at which blood was sampled were baseline, cycle 4 day 1, and cycle 7 day 1. The germline CDR1 and CDR2 sequences are SEHNR and FQNEAQ (reference sequence). The CDR3 length is 16 residues. Trimming at V came to 7 bases and at J to 7 bases, leaving 17 bases not matched to a gene. As regards this clone: The antigen is undetermined.

The TCR sequence derives from an adult with an advanced solid tumor such as melanoma, head and neck, liver or kidney cancer. This specimen consisted of CD4+ or CD8+ T cells sorted from blood, obtained in a trial of the OX40 agonist ivuxolimab. The chain employs TRBV7-9 and TRBJ2-5; 8 bases line up with TRBD1. CDR3 sequence reads: CASTGDRGWGGGTQYF. Here the CDR3 DNA reads TGTGCCAGCACCGGAGACAGGGGTTGGGGAGGAGGGACCCAGTACTTC. The full variable domain, rest sourced from reference TRBV7-9 and TRBJ2-5, is DTGVSQNPRHKITKRGQNVTFRCDPISEHNRLYWYRQTLGQGPEFLTYFQNEAQLEKSRLLSDRFSAERPKGSFSTLEIQRTEQGDSAMYLCASTGDRGWGGGTQYFGPGTRLLVL.